These 25 T cell receptor beta chains share one sample of origin, sequenced in a study of blood T cells in healthy people across ages. Primed by a sample-barcoded 5' primer and a J-beta primer mix, a second PCR proceeded for about 7 to 11 cycles. TCRdb processed the 5' RACE reads anew with MiXCR; each CDR3 protein has one entry. The profile covers roughly 900,000 distinct CDR3 sequences, with less than 35% appearing a single time and 15% to 20% taken by the ten largest. The sequenced sample consisted of blood. These receptors originate from a woman older than 75 in good health.

In this sample, this clonotype turned up a few times. The rearrangement uses TRBV12-3 or TRBV12-4 and TRBJ2-5; D unresolved. Trimming stripped 1 base from V and 9 bases from J, with 15 bases between. This CDR3 is 14 amino acids long. The CDR3 spells CASSLEAAGRAQYF. CDR3 nucleotides: TGTGCCAGCAGTTTAGAGGCTGCCGGTCGGGCCCAGTACTTC.

This clonotype appeared many times. The J gene is TRBJ1-5, the V gene TRBV6-2 or TRBV6-3; D remains unclear. Germline V gene data show CDR1 as MNHEY and CDR2 as SVGEGT. CDR3 size: 11 residues. V was shortened by 8 bases and J by 6 bases, with 8 bases between the two germline ends. CDR3 in DNA: TGTGCCAGCGGGAGTAGTCAGCCCCAGCATTTT. Its protein product is CASGSSQPQHF.

The chain is built from TRBV30 and TRBJ1-2; the D is unclear. The germline CDR1 and CDR2 sequences are GTSNPN and SVGIG (reference sequence). Trimming took off 0 bases at V and 8 bases at J, with 13 bases between the two ends. The CDR3 has 13 residues. Here the CDR3 reads CAWSVGPARGYTF. The CDR3 nucleotides are TGTGCCTGGAGTGTAGGACCGGCGCGGGGCTACACCTTC.

This clonotype was observed many times. This chain uses TRBV5-1 with TRBJ2-1, with a tentative D call TRBD1 (6 bases). Between the trimmed V and J ends, which lost 6 bases and 5 bases, there was a span of 21 bases. This CDR3 has 16 residues. CDR1 and CDR2 from the germline V gene are SGHRS and YFSETQ. As DNA, the CDR3 is TGCGCCAGCAAAGTGTCAGGGGCCCGAGACAACAATGAGCAGTTCTTC. Translated, it gives CASKVSGARDNNEQFF.

There are a few counts of this clonotype. V and J are TRBV3-1 and TRBJ1-1; unclear D gene. CDR3 size: 13 residues. V dropped 6 bases and J dropped 5 bases, with 13 bases sitting between them. Germline V lookup: CDR1 LGHDT, CDR2 YNNKEL (reference sequence). CDR3 sequence: CASSSTRLTEAFF. In nucleotides, the CDR3 is TGTGCCAGCAGTTCCACACGGTTGACTGAAGCTTTCTTT.

This clonotype was recorded many times. J is TRBJ1-5 and V is TRBV29-1, with 8 bases lining up with TRBD1. The CDR3 runs to 13 residues. Germline CDR1 is SQVTM and CDR2 is ANQGSEA. J lost 7 bases, V lost 4 bases, and 6 bases had no gene match. The CDR3 sequence is CSVAGQEGQPQHF. The CDR3 DNA follows: TGCAGCGTTGCGGGACAGGAGGGCCAGCCCCAGCATTTT.

The chain links TRBV20-1 to TRBJ2-1, with D unclear. Germline lookup yields CDR1 DFQATT and CDR2 SNEGSKA (reference sequence). Trimming pared 3 bases from V and 8 bases from J, leaving 8 bases between. The CDR3 covers 11 residues. CDR3 protein: CSASRTHEQFF. The DNA of the CDR3 is TGCAGTGCTAGCCGTACCCATGAGCAGTTCTTC.

J is TRBJ1-1 and V is TRBV5-1; D gene uncertain. CDR3 length: 13 amino acids. Germline V gene sequence: CDR1 SGHRS, CDR2 YFSETQ. V gave up 6 bases and J gave up 4 bases, with 13 bases separating them. The CDR3 nucleotides are TGCGCCAGCATGCCGGAAGTGAGCACTGAAGCTTTCTTT. Its protein is CASMPEVSTEAFF.

Many counts were recorded for this clonotype. This rearrangement joins TRBV20-1 to TRBJ2-1; the D is unclear. This CDR3 spans 15 amino acids. The V end was cut by 3 bases, the J end by 7 bases, with 19 bases between. Per germline, CDR1 DFQATT and CDR2 SNEGSKA (reference sequence). CDR3 in amino acids: CSARESGRNWNEQFF. CDR3 in DNA: TGCAGTGCTAGGGAGTCGGGCAGAAACTGGAATGAGCAGTTCTTC.

V is TRBV6-2 or TRBV6-3 and J is TRBJ1-5, with 7 nucleotides matching TRBD1. J gave up 3 bases and V 3 bases, and 8 bases lay outside the gene matches. CDR1 is MNHEY and CDR2 is SVGEGT in the germline V gene. CDR3 length: 16 amino acids. CDR3 loop: CASSYPQGRANQPQHF. CDR3 DNA sequence: TGTGCCAGCAGTTATCCACAGGGGAGAGCCAATCAGCCCCAGCATTTT.

This chain connects TRBV19 to TRBJ1-5; D is ambiguous. CDR1 and CDR2 from the germline V gene are LNHDA and SQIVND (reference sequence). The CDR3 is 16 amino acids. With 7 bases removed from V and 3 bases from J, the gap between germline ends came to 19 bases. CDR3 sequence reads: CASTEETLSYNQPQHF. As DNA, the CDR3 is TGTGCCAGTACTGAGGAAACCCTATCATACAATCAGCCCCAGCATTTT.

This clonotype was counted at least ten times. The chain recombines TRBV20-1 with TRBJ2-3; the D gene could be TRBD1 or TRBD2 (5 bases each). From germline, CDR1 is DFQATT and CDR2 SNEGSKA (reference sequence). The CDR3 is made up of 12 amino acids. The V and J ends lost 7 bases and 6 bases respectively, with 14 bases between them. The CDR3, as DNA: TGCAGTGTCCTCCCCGGGGCGGATACGCAGTATTTT. This codes for CSVLPGADTQYF.

This clonotype came up a few times. The genes are TRBV6-5 and TRBJ1-6; D is unresolved. Germline CDR1 reads MNHEY; CDR2 reads SVGAGI. Trimming took 0 bases from V and 1 from J, leaving 10 bases between them. The CDR3 extends over 17 amino acids. The CDR3 DNA is TGTGCCAGCAGTTACTCGAGGTTATGGTCCTATAATTCACCCCTCCACTTT. Encoded protein: CASSYSRLWSYNSPLHF.

This clonotype appeared many times. The chain combines TRBV6-1 with TRBJ2-5; 7 positions match TRBD2. The germline gives CDR1 MNHNS, CDR2 SASEGT. This CDR3 contains 14 residues. V lost 6 bases and J lost 3; bases outside the gene matches: 7. CDR3 residues: CASRASGREETQYF. In DNA form, the CDR3 reads TGTGCCAGCAGAGCTTCGGGGAGGGAAGAGACCCAGTACTTC.

This clonotype has just a few counts. This sequence may be a read error, since a much larger clone differs from it by one base. The V call is TRBV5-1, the J call TRBJ2-5, with a tentative D call TRBD1 (5 bases). Germline values: CDR1 SGHRS, CDR2 YFSETQ. The CDR3 consists of 14 residues. Trimming left V 3 bases short and J 11 bases short, with 20 bases between. In nucleotides, the CDR3 is TGCGCCAGCAGCTGGGATCGTATGGACAATGAGCAGTACTTC. Its translation is CASSWDRMDNEQYF.

The J gene is TRBJ2-4, the V gene TRBV14; TRBD2 is a possible D gene (7 bases). Trimming removed 4 bases from V and 4 bases from J, with 14 bases in between. Germline values: CDR1 SGHDN, CDR2 FVKESK. The CDR3 loop spans 15 amino acids. The CDR3: CASSPSGEGKNIQYF. CDR3 DNA: TGTGCCAGCAGCCCATCAGGGGAGGGAAAAAACATTCAGTACTTC. Together with reference TRBV14 and TRBJ2-4, the CDR3 gives the full variable domain: EAGVTQFPSHSVIEKGQTVTLRCDPISGHDNLYWYRRVMGKEIKFLLHFVKESKQDESGMPNNRFLAERTGGTYSTLKVQPAELEDSGVYFCASSPSGEGKNIQYFGAGTRLSVL.

The V gene is TRBV6-2 or TRBV6-3, the J gene TRBJ1-1; D gene uncertain. The germline CDR1 and CDR2 sequences are MNHEY and SVGEGT. V lost 6 bases, J lost 2 bases, and 10 bases lay in between. The CDR3 loop spans 13 amino acids. The CDR3 is CASSRVINTEAFF. In DNA, the CDR3 is TGTGCCAGCAGCCGGGTGATTAACACTGAAGCTTTCTTT.

This clonotype has more than one count but fewer than ten. The V call is TRBV7-8, the J call TRBJ2-7; D not resolved. V dropped 0 bases and J dropped 5 bases, with 11 bases sitting between them. The CDR3 is 14 residues long. Germline CDR1 and CDR2: SGHVS and FQNEAQ. CDR3 sequence: CASSLAQRAHEQYF. In DNA form, the CDR3 reads TGTGCCAGCAGCTTAGCGCAACGGGCTCACGAGCAGTACTTC.

The CDR3 loop reads CSPTGGDGYGYTF. CDR3 nucleotide sequence: TGCAGCCCCACAGGGGGCGACGGTTATGGCTACACCTTC. The J gene is TRBJ1-2, the V gene TRBV20-1; 9 positions agree with TRBD1. This CDR3 comprises 13 residues. The V gene's germline CDR1 is DFQATT and CDR2 SNEGSKA (reference sequence).

This clonotype was seen at least ten times. V is TRBV12-3 or TRBV12-4 and J is TRBJ1-2, with TRBD1 identical over 11 bases. Trimming removed 8 bases from V and 6 bases from J; junction bases left unmatched: 11. This CDR3 contains 15 residues. The CDR3 is CASEPWTGGLDGYTF. CDR3 nucleotides: TGTGCCAGCGAGCCCTGGACAGGGGGCTTGGATGGCTACACCTTC.

As for this clonotype: A much larger clone lies a single base off, so this may be a read error. This rearrangement joins TRBV12-3 or TRBV12-4 to TRBJ1-2; the match to TRBD1 covers 9 bases. This CDR3 has 14 residues. CDR3 amino acids: CAGSLGTGPDGYTF. CDR3 nucleotide sequence: TGTGCCGGCAGTTTAGGGACAGGGCCTGATGGCTACACCTTC.

Many counts were recorded for this clonotype. This chain uses TRBV4-3 with TRBJ2-1; D gene unclear. V lost 0 bases and J 0 bases, leaving 12 bases between the germline ends. Germline loops: CDR1 LGHNA, CDR2 YSLEER. This CDR3 spans 17 amino acids. For the CDR3, the DNA is TGCGCCAGCAGCCAAGAGTCGCCTCCTGTCTCCTACAATGAGCAGTTCTTC. Translation gives CASSQESPPVSYNEQFF.

The sample holds many counts of this clonotype. This chain uses TRBV6-2 or TRBV6-3 with TRBJ2-1, with a tentative D call TRBD1 (5 bases). The CDR3 runs 12 residues. Germline CDR1 and CDR2: MNHEY and SVGEGT. The ends were cut back, 8 bases at V and 4 bases at J, with 9 bases in the middle. Here the CDR3 DNA reads TGTGCCAGCGGACAAACATACAATGAGCAGTTCTTC. It yields the protein CASGQTYNEQFF.

Concerning this clonotype itself: A read error may explain this, as a much larger clone is one base away. The chain uses TRBV5-5 and TRBJ2-3; D is possibly TRBD1 (5 bases). This CDR3 has 15 amino acids. CDR1 is SGHKS, CDR2 YYEKEE, per germline (reference sequence). The V end lost 6 bases, the J end lost 1 base, and 15 bases lay between the germline ends. Written as DNA, the CDR3 is TGTGCCAGCAACTCGGAAACAGGACGCACAGATACGCAGTATTTT. Translating gives CASNSETGRTDTQYF.

This clonotype showed up just a few times. One junction end does not reproduce the germline sequence, and a read error may be involved. The CDR3 sequence: CASSPRQGSADAQYF. CDR3 DNA sequence: TGTGCCAGCAGTCCCCGACAGGGGAGTGCAGATGCGCAGTATTTT. The chain combines TRBV12-3 or TRBV12-4 with TRBJ2-3; 8 bases are a match to TRBD1. The CDR3 has 15 residues.